This T cell receptor (beta chain) was captured by sequencing in a study of cytomegalovirus exposure and HLA in healthy donors. Study outcomes and limitations: Productive rates of about 90% or about 30% were seen for most TCR beta V segments in an earlier analysis. The study carried out a later analysis of TCR beta sequences. It associated 15,000 to 20,000 of them with specific HLA alleles at a false discovery rate of 0.05.

In the PCR, 60 Vbeta and 13 Jbeta primers were used. Profiled with immunoSEQ multiplex PCR; TCRdb holds only in-frame clones, not every one. Of 100,000 to 120,000 clones listed, around 80% are singletons. The CDR3 is 16 amino acids. Germline V gene sequence: CDR1 SGHTA, CDR2 FQGNSA. V was pared by 4 bases and J by 1 base, with 6 bases of the junction left unmatched. As concerns this clone: Its antigen remains unknown.

The clonotype originates from a man aged 35-49 years in good health and CMV-seropositive. The chain recombines TRBV7-2 with TRBJ2-3; 9 bases align to TRBD2. Sequencing input: PBMCs. CDR3 amino acids: CASSSSVAGGTDTQYF. The CDR3 region has the DNA TGTGCCAGCAGCTCTAGTGTAGCGGGGGGCACAGATACGCAGTATTTT.